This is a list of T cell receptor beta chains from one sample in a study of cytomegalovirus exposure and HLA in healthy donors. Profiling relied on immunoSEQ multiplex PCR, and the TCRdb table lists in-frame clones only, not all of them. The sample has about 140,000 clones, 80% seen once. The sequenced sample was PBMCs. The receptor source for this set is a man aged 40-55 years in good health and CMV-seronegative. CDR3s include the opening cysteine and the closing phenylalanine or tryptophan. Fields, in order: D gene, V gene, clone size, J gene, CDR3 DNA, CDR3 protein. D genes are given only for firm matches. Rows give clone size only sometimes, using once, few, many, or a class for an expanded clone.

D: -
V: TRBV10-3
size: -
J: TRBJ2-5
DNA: TGTGCCATCAGTGACGGGTCTGGGGGGCAGTACTTC
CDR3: CAISDGSGGQYF

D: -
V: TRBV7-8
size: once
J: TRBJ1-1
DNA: TGTGCCAGCAGCGGCAACAAGGGGCTCGGCACTGAAGCTTTCTTT
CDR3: CASSGNKGLGTEAFF

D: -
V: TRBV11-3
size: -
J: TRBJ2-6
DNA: TGTGCCAGCAGCTCAGACAGCTCTGGGGCCAACGTCCTGACTTTC
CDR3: CASSSDSSGANVLTF

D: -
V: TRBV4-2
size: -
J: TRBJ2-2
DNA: TGTGCCAGCAGCCTCGACAGGACAAACACCGGGGAGCTGTTTTTT
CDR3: CASSLDRTNTGELFF

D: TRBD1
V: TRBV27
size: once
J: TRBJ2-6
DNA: TGTGCCAGCAGTCCGACAGGGGGGGGTTCTGGGGCCAACGTCCTGACTTTC
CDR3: CASSPTGGGSGANVLTF

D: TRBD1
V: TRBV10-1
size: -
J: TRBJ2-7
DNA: TGCGCCAGCAGCGCAGGGGGCACCGGGAGCGAGCAGTACTTC
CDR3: CASSAGGTGSEQYF

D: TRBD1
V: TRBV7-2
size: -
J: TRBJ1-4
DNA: TGTGCCAGCAGCCAGGACAGGGGGAAGGCAACTAATGAAAAACTGTTTTTT
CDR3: CASSQDRGKATNEKLFF

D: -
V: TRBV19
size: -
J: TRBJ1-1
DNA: TGTGCCAGTAGTATAGGGACAGCGAACACTGAAGCTTTCTTT
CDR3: CASSIGTANTEAFF

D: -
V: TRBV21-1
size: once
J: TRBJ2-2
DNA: TGTGCCAGCACCAATAAGAACAGAGATGAATACGGGGAGCTGTTTTTT
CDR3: CASTNKNRDEYGELFF

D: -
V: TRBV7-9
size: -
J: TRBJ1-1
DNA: TGTGCCAGCAGCCCTCGGGCAGGGTACACTGAAGCTTTCTTT
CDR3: CASSPRAGYTEAFF

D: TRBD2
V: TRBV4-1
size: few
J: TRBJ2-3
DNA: TGCGCCAGCAAACTAGCGGGGGGGTATATTCGCACAGATACGCAGTATTTT
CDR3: CASKLAGGYIRTDTQYF

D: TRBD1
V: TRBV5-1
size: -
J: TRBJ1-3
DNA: TGCGCCAGCAGCGCCTCAGGGGGCACTGGAAACACCATATATTTT
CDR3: CASSASGGTGNTIYF

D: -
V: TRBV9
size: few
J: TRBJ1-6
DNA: TGTGCCAGCAGCGTAGAAGGGGGTGGTAATTCACCCCTCCACTTT
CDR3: CASSVEGGGNSPLHF

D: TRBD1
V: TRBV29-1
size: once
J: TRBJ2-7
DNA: TGCAGCGCTGGACAGGGGATGACCTACGAGCAGTACTTC
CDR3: CSAGQGMTYEQYF

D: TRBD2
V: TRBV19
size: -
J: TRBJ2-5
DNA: TGTGCCAGTAGCACTAGCGGGGCCCAGACCCAGTACTTC
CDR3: CASSTSGAQTQYF

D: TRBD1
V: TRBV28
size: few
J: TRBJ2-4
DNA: TGTGCCAGCAGTGATCAGGGACAGCGCTTGAGAATTCAGTACTTC
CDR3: CASSDQGQRLRIQYF

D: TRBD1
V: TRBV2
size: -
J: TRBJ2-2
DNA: TGTGCCAGCAGGGGTAGGACAGGACGCACCGGGGAGCTGTTTTTT
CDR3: CASRGRTGRTGELFF

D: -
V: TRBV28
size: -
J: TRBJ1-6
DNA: TGTGCCAGCAGCCGACAGTATAATTCACCCCTCCACTTT
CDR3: CASSRQYNSPLHF

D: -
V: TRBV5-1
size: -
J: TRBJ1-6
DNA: TGCGCCAGCAGCTTGGGTGCAGGGGATAATTCACCCCTCCACTTT
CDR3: CASSLGAGDNSPLHF

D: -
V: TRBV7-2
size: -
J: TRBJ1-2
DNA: TGTGCCAGCAGCTTAGGAGGCAGGGACTATGGCTACACCTTC
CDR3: CASSLGGRDYGYTF

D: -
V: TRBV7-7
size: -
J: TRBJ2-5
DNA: TGTGCCAGCAGCTTAACCCGGAGCGACCGGGAGACCCAGTACTTC
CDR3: CASSLTRSDRETQYF

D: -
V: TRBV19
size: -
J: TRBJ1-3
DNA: TGTGCCGCAAGCACACAGTTCTCGAGCTCTGGAAACACCATATATTTT
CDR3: CAASTQFSSSGNTIYF

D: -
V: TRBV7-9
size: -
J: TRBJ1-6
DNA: TGTGCCAGCAACTCGGGGGTTAATTCACCCCTCCACTTT
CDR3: CASNSGVNSPLHF

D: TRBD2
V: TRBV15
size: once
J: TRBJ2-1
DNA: TGTGCCACCAGTATAGGACTAGCGGGGGGCGATAATGAGCAGTTCTTC
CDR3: CATSIGLAGGDNEQFF

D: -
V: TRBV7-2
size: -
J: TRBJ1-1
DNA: TGTGCCAGCAGCACTCGGACTCAAAGGAGCTCCCGTGAAGCTTTCTTT
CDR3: CASSTRTQRSSREAFF

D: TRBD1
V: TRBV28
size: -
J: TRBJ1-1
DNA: TGTGCCAGCAGTTTAATCGGACAGGGCATGAACACTGAAGCTTTCTTT
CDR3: CASSLIGQGMNTEAFF

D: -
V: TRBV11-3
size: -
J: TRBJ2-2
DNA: TGTGCCAGCAGCTTAGTGGCCGGGGCCGGGGAGCTGTTTTTT
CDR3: CASSLVAGAGELFF

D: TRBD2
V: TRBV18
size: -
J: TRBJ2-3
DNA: TGTGCCAGCTCACCACTTAGCGGGGGGGGCACAGATACGCAGTATTTT
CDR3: CASSPLSGGGTDTQYF

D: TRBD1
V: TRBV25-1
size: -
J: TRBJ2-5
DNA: TGTGCCAGCGCTTCACAGGGGCTGGGGACCCAGTACTTC
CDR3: CASASQGLGTQYF

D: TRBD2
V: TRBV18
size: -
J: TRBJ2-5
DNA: TGTGCCAGCTCACCAGGGACTAGGCCGGTTCAAGAGACCCAGTACTTC
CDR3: CASSPGTRPVQETQYF

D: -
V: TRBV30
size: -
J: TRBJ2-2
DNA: TGTGCCTGGCATATAGGGGGAGGGGAGCTGTTTTTT
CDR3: CAWHIGGGELFF

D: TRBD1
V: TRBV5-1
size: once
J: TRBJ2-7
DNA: TGCGCCAGCAGCTTGGCCAGGGGGCTAATCTACGAGCAGTACTTC
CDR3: CASSLARGLIYEQYF

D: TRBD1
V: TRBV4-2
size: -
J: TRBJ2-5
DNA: TGTGCCAGCAGCCCTTTCCGGGACAGGGCTTCACAAGAGACCCAGTACTTC
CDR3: CASSPFRDRASQETQYF

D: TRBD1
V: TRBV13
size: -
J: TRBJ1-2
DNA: TGTGCCAGCAGCCCCTCGGACAGGGCCCTATATGGCTACACCTTC
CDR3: CASSPSDRALYGYTF

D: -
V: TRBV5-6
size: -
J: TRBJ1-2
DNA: TGTGCCAGCAGCTTGGAAACAGGACAGCGAAGTAACTATGGCTACACCTTC
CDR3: CASSLETGQRSNYGYTF

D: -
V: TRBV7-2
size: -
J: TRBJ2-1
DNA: TGTGCCAGCAGCTTAGCGGGGGGCTACAATGAGCAGTTCTTC
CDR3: CASSLAGGYNEQFF

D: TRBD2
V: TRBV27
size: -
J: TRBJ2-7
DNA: TGTGCCATCTCCAGGCCACTTAGCGGGGGCGGGTACGAGCAGTACTTC
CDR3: CAISRPLSGGGYEQYF

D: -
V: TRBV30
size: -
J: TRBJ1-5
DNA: TGTGCCTGGAGTGAGTCGGTTAATCAGCCCCAGCATTTT
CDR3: CAWSESVNQPQHF

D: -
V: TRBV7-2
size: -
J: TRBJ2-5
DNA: TGTGCCAGCAGCTTAGAATTAGCGTCAGGGGCCCAGTACTTC
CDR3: CASSLELASGAQYF

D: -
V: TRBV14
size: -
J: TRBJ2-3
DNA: TGTGCCAGCAGCCTGTCCAGGTTCACAGATACGCAGTATTTT
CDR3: CASSLSRFTDTQYF

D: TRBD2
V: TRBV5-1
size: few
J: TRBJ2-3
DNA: TGCGCCAGCAGCTCCGAGGTCTCTACCGGGGGGTACACAGATACGCAGTATTTT
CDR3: CASSSEVSTGGYTDTQYF